These T cell receptor beta chains were read from a single sample in a study of T cell repertoires in cytomegalovirus infection. These receptors have no identified antigens. Using its own MiXCR run on the reads, TCRdb lists one record per CDR3 protein. The data show about 770,000 distinct CDR3 sequences, with 25% to 30% seen just once and over 10% held by the top ten. The sample was cultured CD8+ T cells from PBMCs, taken from culture after CMV antigen stimulation. All receptors derive from a human donor in good health (CMV status not recorded). Some clones in this sample may be carry-over from other donors' samples. Each CDR3 is given without its conserved first and last residue. Each record gives: V gene, CDR3 protein.

TRBV11-2 | ASSLWGQNTEAF
TRBV10-2 | ASSQGPRQTNYGYT
TRBV7-9 | ASSFPPRGSYNEQF
TRBV15 | ATSTRDDSNQPQH
TRBV6-6 | ASSYTPGYTEAF
TRBV19 | ASKAGQGNSPLH
TRBV4-1 | ASSQTQGGQPQH
TRBV27 | ASSLGVTGYGYT
TRBV27 | ASTPGSTYGYT
TRBV7-9 | AIRPTGFYNEQF
TRBV7-2 | ASSFQLGVGTEAF
TRBV6-2/TRBV6-3 | ASSYSSGGIAKNIQY
TRBV19 | ASTWTGNTEAF
TRBV28 | ASSRWRDSTEAF
TRBV27 | ASSPNRGRTTEAF
TRBV20-1 | SAIPGRDYEQY
TRBV10-2 | ASSGQAVYGYT
TRBV6-1 | ASRRGIYSNQPQH
TRBV4-3 | ASSQAQSYGYT
TRBV6-1 | ASRRTGGYTEAF
TRBV19 | ASSPDRLSSYEQY
TRBV6-1 | ASQLAGAWDTQY
TRBV2 | AEDREKDYGYT
TRBV5-5 | ASSPTQGAF
TRBV27 | ASSMDRGISYNEQF
TRBV28 | ASSHDRRGPPKSPLH
TRBV6-2/TRBV6-3 | ASSYGVLLYQETQY
TRBV7-2 | ASSPKTGWNTEAF
TRBV18 | ASSRGSARGNEQF
TRBV6-2/TRBV6-3 | ASSYPERYPGTDTQY
TRBV5-1 | ASKRLAVGLNTDTQY
TRBV19 | ASREKLYGYT
TRBV10-3 | AIRRAALDSGNTIY
TRBV6-1 | ASSEWVVAGSMNTEAL
TRBV7-6 | ASSFNGGEAKNIQY
TRBV28 | ASRFAGDNQPQH
TRBV7-8 | ASSYYTGRNTDTQY
TRBV7-9 | ASSPDRNFYGYT
TRBV7-9 | ASSLEGSYYNEQF
TRBV6-5 | ASSYRGGTLTDTQY
TRBV27 | ASGQTAKEQY
TRBV19 | ASSITGQGGTQY
TRBV4-1 | ASSQQLTPGYPMNTEAF
TRBV7-8 | ASSLDRDHTDTQY
TRBV18 | ASSPEAGAYEQY
TRBV2 | ASTRGGAMGTEAF
TRBV27 | ASSLRDSRADTQY